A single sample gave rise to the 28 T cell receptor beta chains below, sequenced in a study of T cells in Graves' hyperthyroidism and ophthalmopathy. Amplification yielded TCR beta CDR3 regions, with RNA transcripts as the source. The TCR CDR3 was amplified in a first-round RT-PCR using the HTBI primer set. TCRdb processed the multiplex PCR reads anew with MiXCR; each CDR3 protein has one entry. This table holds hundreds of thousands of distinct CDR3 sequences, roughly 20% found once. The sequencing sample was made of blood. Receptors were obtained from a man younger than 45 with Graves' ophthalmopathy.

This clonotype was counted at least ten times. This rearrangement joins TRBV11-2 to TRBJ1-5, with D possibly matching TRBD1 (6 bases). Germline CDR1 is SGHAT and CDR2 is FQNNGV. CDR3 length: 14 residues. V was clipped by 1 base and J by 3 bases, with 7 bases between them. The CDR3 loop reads CASSLGQANQPQHF. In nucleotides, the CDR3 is TGTGCCAGCAGCTTAGGACAGGCCAATCAGCCCCAGCATTTT.

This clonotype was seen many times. The CDR3 here is CSASRKLRQGARNTEAFF. CDR3 in DNA: TGCAGTGCTAGTAGGAAGCTGCGACAGGGGGCTAGGAACACTGAAGCTTTCTTT. The rearrangement joins TRBV20-1 to TRBJ1-1; 10 nucleotides line up with TRBD1. The CDR3 covers 18 residues. The J segment lost 1 base and the V segment lost 3 bases, leaving 14 bases of the junction unmatched. CDR1 and CDR2 from the germline V gene are DFQATT and SNEGSKA (reference sequence).

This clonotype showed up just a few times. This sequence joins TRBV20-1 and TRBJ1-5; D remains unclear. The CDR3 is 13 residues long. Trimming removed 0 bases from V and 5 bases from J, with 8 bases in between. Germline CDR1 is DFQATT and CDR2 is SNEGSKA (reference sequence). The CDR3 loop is CSARDNLDQPQHF. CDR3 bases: TGCAGTGCTAGAGACAATTTAGATCAGCCCCAGCATTTT.

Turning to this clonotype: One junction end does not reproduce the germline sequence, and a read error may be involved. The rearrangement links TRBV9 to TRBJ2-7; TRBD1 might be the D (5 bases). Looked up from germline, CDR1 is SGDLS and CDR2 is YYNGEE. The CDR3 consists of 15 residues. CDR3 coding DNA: TGTGTCAGCAGCCCAAATGATAGGGGTTGGTACGAGCAGTACTTC. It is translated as CVSSPNDRGWYEQYF.

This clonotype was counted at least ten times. CDR3: CASSPTSYIVYEQYF. DNA of the CDR3: TGTGCCAGCAGTCCCACTAGCTATATAGTCTACGAGCAGTACTTC. The chain uses TRBV27 and TRBJ2-7, with TRBD2 as a possible D gene (6 bases). Germline V gives CDR1 MNHEY, CDR2 SMNVEV (reference sequence). Trimming took off 5 bases at V and 3 bases at J, with 17 bases between the two ends. This CDR3 has 15 amino acids.

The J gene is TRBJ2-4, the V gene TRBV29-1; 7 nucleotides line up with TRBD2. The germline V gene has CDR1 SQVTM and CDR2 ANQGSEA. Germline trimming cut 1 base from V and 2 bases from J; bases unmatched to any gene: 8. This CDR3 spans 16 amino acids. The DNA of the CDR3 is TGCAGCGTTGAAGGGCGGGGGAGGGAAACCAAAAACATTCAGTACTTC. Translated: CSVEGRGRETKNIQYF.

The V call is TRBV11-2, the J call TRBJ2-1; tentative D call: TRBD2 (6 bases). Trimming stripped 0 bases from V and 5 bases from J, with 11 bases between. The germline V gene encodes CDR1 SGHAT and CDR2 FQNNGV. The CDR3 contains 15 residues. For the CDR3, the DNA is TGTGCCAGCAGCTTAGAACTAGCAGAGAACAATGAGCAGTTCTTC. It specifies CASSLELAENNEQFF.

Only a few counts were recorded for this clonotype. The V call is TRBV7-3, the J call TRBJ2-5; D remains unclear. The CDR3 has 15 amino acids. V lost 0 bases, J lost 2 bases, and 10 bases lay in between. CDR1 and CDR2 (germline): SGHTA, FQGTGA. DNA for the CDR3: TGTGCCAGCAGCTTAACTGGGTCAGTTCAAGAGACCCAGTACTTC. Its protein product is CASSLTGSVQETQYF.

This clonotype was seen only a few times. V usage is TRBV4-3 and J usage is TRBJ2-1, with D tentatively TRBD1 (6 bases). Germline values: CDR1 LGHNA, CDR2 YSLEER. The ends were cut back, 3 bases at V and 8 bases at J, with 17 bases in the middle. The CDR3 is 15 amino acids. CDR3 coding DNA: TGCGCCAGCAGCCAGGAACGATCACAGGGCCATGAGCAGTTCTTC. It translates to CASSQERSQGHEQFF.

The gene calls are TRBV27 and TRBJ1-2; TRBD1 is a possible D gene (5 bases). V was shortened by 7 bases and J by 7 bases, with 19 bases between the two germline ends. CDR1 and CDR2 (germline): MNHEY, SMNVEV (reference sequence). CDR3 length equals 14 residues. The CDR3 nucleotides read TGTGCCAGCACATCTATGGGGGGTTTGGCTGGCTACACCTTC. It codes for CASTSMGGLAGYTF.

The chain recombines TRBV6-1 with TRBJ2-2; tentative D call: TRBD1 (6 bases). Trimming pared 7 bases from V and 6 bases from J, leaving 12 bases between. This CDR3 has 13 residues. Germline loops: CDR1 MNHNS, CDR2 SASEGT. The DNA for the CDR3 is TGTGCCAGCACACACAGGGCCCCCGGGGAGCTGTTTTTT. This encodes CASTHRAPGELFF.

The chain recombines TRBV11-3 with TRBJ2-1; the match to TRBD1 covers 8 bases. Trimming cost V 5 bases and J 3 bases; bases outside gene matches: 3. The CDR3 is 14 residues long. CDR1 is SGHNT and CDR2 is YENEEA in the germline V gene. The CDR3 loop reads CASSPTGVYNEQFF. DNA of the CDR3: TGTGCCAGCAGCCCGACAGGGGTCTACAATGAGCAGTTCTTC. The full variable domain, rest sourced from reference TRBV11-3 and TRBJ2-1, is EAGVVQSPRYKIIEKKQPVAFWCNPISGHNTLYWYLQNLGQGPELLIRYENEEAVDDSQLPKDRFSAERLKGVDSTLKIQPAELGDSAVYLCASSPTGVYNEQFFGPGTRLTVL.

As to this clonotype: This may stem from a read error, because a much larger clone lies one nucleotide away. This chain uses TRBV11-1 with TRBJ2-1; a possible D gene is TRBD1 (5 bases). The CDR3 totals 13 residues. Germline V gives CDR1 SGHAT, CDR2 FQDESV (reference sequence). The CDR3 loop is CASSLWQGDEQSF. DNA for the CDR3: TGTGCCAGCAGCTTATGGCAGGGTGATGAGCAGTCCTTC.

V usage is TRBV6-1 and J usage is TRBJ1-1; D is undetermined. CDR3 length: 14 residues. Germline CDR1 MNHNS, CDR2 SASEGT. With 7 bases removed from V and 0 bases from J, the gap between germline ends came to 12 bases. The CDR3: CASKGPIMNTEAFF. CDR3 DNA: TGTGCCAGCAAAGGACCGATTATGAACACTGAAGCTTTCTTT.

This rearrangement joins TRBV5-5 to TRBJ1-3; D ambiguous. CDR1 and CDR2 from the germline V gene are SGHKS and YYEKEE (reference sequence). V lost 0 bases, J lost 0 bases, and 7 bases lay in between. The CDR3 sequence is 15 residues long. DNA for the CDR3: TGTGCCAGCAGCTTGGAGGCGGGCTCTGGAAACACCATATATTTT. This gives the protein CASSLEAGSGNTIYF.

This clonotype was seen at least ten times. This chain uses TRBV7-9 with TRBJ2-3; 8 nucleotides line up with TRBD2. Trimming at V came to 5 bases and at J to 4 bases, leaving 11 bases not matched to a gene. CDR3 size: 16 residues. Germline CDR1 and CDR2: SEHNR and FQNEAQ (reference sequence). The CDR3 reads CASSERSGMVPDTQYF. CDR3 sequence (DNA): TGTGCCAGCAGCGAACGTAGCGGGATGGTCCCAGATACGCAGTATTTT.

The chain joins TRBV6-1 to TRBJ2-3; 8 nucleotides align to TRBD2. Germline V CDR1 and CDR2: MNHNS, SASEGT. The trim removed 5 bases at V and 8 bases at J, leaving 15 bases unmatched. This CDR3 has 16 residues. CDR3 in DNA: TGTGCCAGCAGTTCTGGACCGGGGACTAGGGACTTTACGCAGTATTTT. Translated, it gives CASSSGPGTRDFTQYF.

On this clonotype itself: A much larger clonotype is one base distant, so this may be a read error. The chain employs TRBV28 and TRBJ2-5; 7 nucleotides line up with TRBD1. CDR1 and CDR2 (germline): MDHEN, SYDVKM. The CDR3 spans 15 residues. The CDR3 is CASSLSDRVQEAQYF. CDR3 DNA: TGTGCCAGCAGTTTATCCGACAGGGTCCAAGAGGCCCAGTACTTC.

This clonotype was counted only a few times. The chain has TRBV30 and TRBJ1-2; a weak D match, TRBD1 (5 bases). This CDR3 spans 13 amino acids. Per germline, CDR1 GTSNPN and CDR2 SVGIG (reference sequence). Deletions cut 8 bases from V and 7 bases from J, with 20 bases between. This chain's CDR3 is CASSPEGRSGYTF. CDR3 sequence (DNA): TGTGCCAGTAGCCCTGAGGGGCGAAGTGGCTACACCTTC.

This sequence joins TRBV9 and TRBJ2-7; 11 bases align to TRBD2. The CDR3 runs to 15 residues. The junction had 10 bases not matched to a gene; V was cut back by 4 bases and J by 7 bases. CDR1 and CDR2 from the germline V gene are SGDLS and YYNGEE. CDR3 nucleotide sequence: TGTGCCAGCAGCCCAGAACTAGCGGGAGTAGGGGAGCAGTACTTC. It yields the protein CASSPELAGVGEQYF.

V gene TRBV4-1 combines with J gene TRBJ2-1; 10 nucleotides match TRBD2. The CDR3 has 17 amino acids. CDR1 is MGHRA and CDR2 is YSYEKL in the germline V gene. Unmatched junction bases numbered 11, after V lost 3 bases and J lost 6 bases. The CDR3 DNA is TGCGCCAGCAGCCAGTACTTCACTAGCGGGATTCCCAATGAGCAGTTCTTC. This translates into CASSQYFTSGIPNEQFF.

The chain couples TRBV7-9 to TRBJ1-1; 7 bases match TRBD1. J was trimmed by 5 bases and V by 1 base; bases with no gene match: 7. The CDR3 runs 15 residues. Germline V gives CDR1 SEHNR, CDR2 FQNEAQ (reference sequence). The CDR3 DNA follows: TGTGCCAGCAGCTTAGTAAAGGGACAGCTTACTGAAGCTTTCTTT. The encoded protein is CASSLVKGQLTEAFF.

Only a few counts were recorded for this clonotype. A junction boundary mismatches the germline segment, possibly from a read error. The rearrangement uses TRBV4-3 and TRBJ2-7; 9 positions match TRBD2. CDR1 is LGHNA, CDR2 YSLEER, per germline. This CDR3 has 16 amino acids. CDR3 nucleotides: TGCGCCAGCAGCCAAGCGGTCCTAGCGGGATCCTATGAGCAGTACTTC. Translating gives CASSQAVLAGSYEQYF.

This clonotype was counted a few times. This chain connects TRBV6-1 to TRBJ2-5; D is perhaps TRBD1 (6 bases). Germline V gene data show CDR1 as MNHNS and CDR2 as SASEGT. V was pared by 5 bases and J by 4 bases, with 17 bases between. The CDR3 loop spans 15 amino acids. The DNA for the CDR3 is TGTGCCAGCAGTTCGGCCAGGGGTATGGGAGAGACCCAGTACTTC. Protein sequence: CASSSARGMGETQYF.

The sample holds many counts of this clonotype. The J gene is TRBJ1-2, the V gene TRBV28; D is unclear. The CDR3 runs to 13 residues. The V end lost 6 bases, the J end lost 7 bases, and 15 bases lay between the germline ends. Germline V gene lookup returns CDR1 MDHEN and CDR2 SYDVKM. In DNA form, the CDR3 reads TGTGCCAGCAGGAACCCGGACGGGATTGGCTACACCTTC. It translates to CASRNPDGIGYTF.

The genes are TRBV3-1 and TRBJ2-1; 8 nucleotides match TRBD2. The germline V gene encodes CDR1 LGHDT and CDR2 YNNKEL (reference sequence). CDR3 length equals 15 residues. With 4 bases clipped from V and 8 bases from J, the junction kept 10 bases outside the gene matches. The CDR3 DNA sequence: TGTGCCAGCAGCCTCCTCTCGGGAGGGCCCCATGAGCAGTTCTTC. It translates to CASSLLSGGPHEQFF.

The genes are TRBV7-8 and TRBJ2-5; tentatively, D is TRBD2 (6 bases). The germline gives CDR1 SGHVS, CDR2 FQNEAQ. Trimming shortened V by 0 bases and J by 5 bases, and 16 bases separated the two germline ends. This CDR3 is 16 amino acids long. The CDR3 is CASSLARRRDGETQYF. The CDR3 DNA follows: TGTGCCAGCAGCTTAGCACGCCGGCGGGATGGGGAGACCCAGTACTTC.

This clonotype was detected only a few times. The CDR3 DNA is TGTGCCAGCAGCGGCCGGGACTACAACACAGATACGCAGTATTTT. Translated: CASSGRDYNTDTQYF. The chain joins TRBV13 to TRBJ2-3, with 7 bases aligning to TRBD2. V trimming: 5 bases; J trimming: 2 bases; junction bases outside the gene matches: 7. CDR1 PRHDT and CDR2 FYEKMQ come from the germline V gene (reference sequence). The CDR3 runs 15 residues.